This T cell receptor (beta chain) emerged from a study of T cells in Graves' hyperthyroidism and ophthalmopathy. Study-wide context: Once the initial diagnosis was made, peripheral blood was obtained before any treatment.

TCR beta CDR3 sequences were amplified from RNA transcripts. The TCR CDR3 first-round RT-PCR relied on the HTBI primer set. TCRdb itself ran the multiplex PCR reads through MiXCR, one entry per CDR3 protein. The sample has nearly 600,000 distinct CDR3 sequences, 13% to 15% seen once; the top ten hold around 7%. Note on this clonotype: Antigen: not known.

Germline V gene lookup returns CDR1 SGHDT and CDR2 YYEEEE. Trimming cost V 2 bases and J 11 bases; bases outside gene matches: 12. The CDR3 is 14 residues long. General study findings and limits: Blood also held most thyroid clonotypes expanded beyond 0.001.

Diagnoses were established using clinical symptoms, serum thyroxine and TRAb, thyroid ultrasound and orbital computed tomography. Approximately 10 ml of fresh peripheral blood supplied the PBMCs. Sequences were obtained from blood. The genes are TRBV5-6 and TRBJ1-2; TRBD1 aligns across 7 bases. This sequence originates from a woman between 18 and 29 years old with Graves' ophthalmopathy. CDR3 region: CASSFQGTASFYTF. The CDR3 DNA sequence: TGTGCCAGCAGCTTCCAGGGGACAGCGTCTTTTTACACCTTC.